These 27 T cell receptor beta chains came from one sample sequenced in a study of blood T cell repertoires in COVID-19. Data came from immunoSEQ multiplex PCR; TCRdb stores just in-frame clones and leaves some out. The table has 220,000 or so clones, roughly nine tenths seen once. Sequenced material: peripheral blood. Receptors originate from a man in his 60s with COVID-19, enrolled during active disease.

This clone was counted between two and nine times. The chain joins TRBV3-1 (or the pseudogene TRBV3-2) to TRBJ1-1, with D perhaps matching TRBD1 (5 bases). Germline V CDR1 and CDR2: LGHDT, YNNKEL (reference sequence). Trimming shortened V by 2 bases and J by 11 bases, and 15 bases separated the two germline ends. There are 13 residues in the CDR3. The CDR3 reads CASSQLRAYRAFF. CDR3 bases: TGTGCCAGCAGCCAACTCAGGGCCTATAGGGCTTTCTTT.

J is TRBJ1-3 and V is TRBV2; D is uncertain. Trimming pared 4 bases from V and 1 base from J, leaving 2 bases between. The CDR3 has 12 residues. Germline V gives CDR1 SNHLY, CDR2 FYNNEI. CDR3 sequence reads: CASSASGNTIYF. The CDR3 DNA reads as TGTGCCAGCAGTGCTTCTGGAAACACCATATATTTT.

V is TRBV9 and J is TRBJ2-7; the match to TRBD2 covers 7 bases. The CDR3 is 14 residues long. The trim removed 0 bases at V and 6 bases at J, leaving 6 bases unmatched. Germline CDR1 and CDR2: SGDLS and YYNGEE. The DNA for the CDR3 is TGTGCCAGCAGCGTAGCTCAGACTAGCCGCGAGCAGTACTTC. Translating it yields CASSVAQTSREQYF.

The V call is TRBV5-6, the J call TRBJ2-2, with D maybe TRBD2 (6 bases). Germline CDR1 SGHDT, CDR2 YYEEEE. The CDR3 consists of 14 residues. Trimming removed 2 bases at V and 7 bases at J, with 12 bases between. The CDR3 DNA is TGTGCCAGCAGCTTCCGGGGGTGGAACGGGGAGCTGTTTTTT. Encoded protein: CASSFRGWNGELFF. Complete variable domain (other parts from reference TRBV5-6 and TRBJ2-2): DAGVTQSPTHLIKTRGQQVTLRCSPKSGHDTVSWYQQALGQGPQFIFQYYEEEERQRGNFPDRFSGHQFPNYSSELNVNALLLGDSALYLCASSFRGWNGELFFGEGSRLTVL.

The chain couples TRBV5-1 to TRBJ1-6, with TRBD1 identical over 10 bases. CDR3 length equals 15 residues. The V gene's germline CDR1 is SGHRS and CDR2 YFSETQ. V lost 6 bases to trimming and J lost 6 bases; unmatched junction nucleotides: 6. This CDR3 reads CASTTGTGVNSPLHF. The CDR3 DNA reads as TGCGCCAGCACAACCGGGACAGGGGTTAATTCACCCCTCCACTTT.

V gene TRBV15 combines with J gene TRBJ2-4; D gene unclear. Trimming cost V 0 bases and J 6 bases, with 9 bases left between them. The germline gives CDR1 LNHNV, CDR2 YYDKDF (reference sequence). This CDR3 is 14 amino acids long. The CDR3 protein is CATSRDQAGNIQYF. As DNA, the CDR3 is TGTGCCACCAGCAGAGATCAGGCAGGAAACATTCAGTACTTC.

The chain has TRBV28 and TRBJ2-3, with 8 bases aligning to TRBD1. J gave up 1 base and V 10 bases, and 7 bases lay outside the gene matches. The CDR3 runs to 14 residues. Looked up from germline, CDR1 is MDHEN and CDR2 is SYDVKM. The CDR3 sequence: CATLAGGGTDTQYF. CDR3 in DNA: TGTGCCACTCTTGCAGGGGGCGGCACAGATACGCAGTATTTT.

The gene calls are TRBV25-1 and TRBJ2-3; TRBD1 might be the D (5 bases). From germline, CDR1 is MGHDK and CDR2 SYGVNS. The V end lost 8 bases, the J end lost 7 bases, and 10 bases lay between the germline ends. The CDR3 has 11 amino acids. This CDR3 reads CASQKGNTQYF. The CDR3 region has the DNA TGTGCCAGCCAGAAGGGGAATACGCAGTATTTT.

V usage is TRBV6-5 and J usage is TRBJ1-6, with 7 nucleotides matching TRBD1. V trimming: 3 bases; J trimming: 10 bases; junction bases outside the gene matches: 6. CDR3 length: 14 amino acids. Germline V gives CDR1 MNHEY, CDR2 SVGAGI. For the CDR3, the DNA is TGTGCCAGCAGTTATCAAAGGGGGCAATCACCCCTCCACTTT. It specifies CASSYQRGQSPLHF.

J is TRBJ2-4 and V is TRBV2, with 7 bases identical to TRBD1. With 6 bases clipped from V and 0 bases from J, the junction kept 5 bases outside the gene matches. In germline, CDR1 is SNHLY, CDR2 FYNNEI. This CDR3 contains 15 residues. The CDR3 spells CASSGTAVAKNIQYF. The CDR3 DNA reads TGTGCCAGCAGCGGGACAGCAGTAGCCAAAAACATTCAGTACTTC.

The rearrangement links TRBV18 to TRBJ2-1; TRBD1 is a possible D gene (6 bases). CDR1 is KGHSH, CDR2 LQKENI, per germline. Trimming took off 2 bases at V and 12 bases at J, with 8 bases between the two ends. The CDR3 spans 11 residues. In nucleotides, the CDR3 is TGTGCCAGCTCACCAGGGGGCGGGCAGTTCTTC. It yields the protein CASSPGGGQFF.

The V and J genes are TRBV6-6 and TRBJ2-2, with 10 bases that match TRBD2. After removal of 5 bases from V and 1 base from J, the junction contained 10 bases not matched to a gene. Germline V gene sequence: CDR1 MNHNY, CDR2 SVGAGI (reference sequence). The CDR3 has 18 amino acids. The CDR3 is CASSPWTSGIVNTGELFF. DNA for the CDR3: TGTGCCAGCAGTCCATGGACTAGCGGAATTGTGAACACCGGGGAGCTGTTTTTT.

The chain recombines TRBV28 with TRBJ2-7; 7 bases line up with TRBD1. The CDR3 spans 14 residues. Germline loops: CDR1 MDHEN, CDR2 SYDVKM. V lost 5 bases, J lost 6 bases, and 10 bases stayed unmatched. CDR3 amino acids: CASSRDSSSREQYF. The DNA for the CDR3 is TGTGCCAGCAGTCGGGACAGCTCTAGTCGCGAGCAGTACTTC.

The chain is built from TRBV19 and TRBJ2-2; no clear D gene. V lost 7 bases, J lost 2 bases, and 11 bases lay in between. The CDR3 has 14 amino acids. Germline-derived CDR1 and CDR2 are LNHDA and SQIVND (reference sequence). The CDR3, as DNA: TGTGCCAGTACAGAGACTTCCAACACCGGGGAGCTGTTTTTT. The encoded protein is CASTETSNTGELFF. The full variable domain, in which reference TRBV19 and TRBJ2-2 provide the parts outside the CDR3, is DGGITQSPKYLFRKEGQNVTLSCEQNLNHDAMYWYRQDPGQGLRLIYYSQIVNDFQKGDIAEGYSVSREKKESFPLTVTSAQKNPTAFYLCASTETSNTGELFFGEGSRLTVL.

The chain carries TRBV9 and TRBJ2-7; 9 nucleotides align to TRBD1. CDR1 and CDR2 (germline): SGDLS, YYNGEE. J was trimmed by 4 bases and V by 0 bases; bases with no gene match: 5. The CDR3 contains 15 residues. Here the CDR3 reads CASSVGPGQGYEQYF. The CDR3 region has the DNA TGTGCCAGCAGCGTAGGTCCGGGACAGGGTTACGAGCAGTACTTC.

Turning to this clone: The same CDR3 can be traced to other DNA sequences in this sample. The rearrangement uses TRBV18 and TRBJ2-3; D is uncertain. The germline V gene encodes CDR1 KGHSH and CDR2 LQKENI. The CDR3 has 15 residues. Trimming took off 1 base at V and 0 bases at J, with 8 bases between the two ends. Here the CDR3 DNA reads TGTGCCAGCTCACCACGGCAGACTAGCACAGATACGCAGTATTTT. It translates to CASSPRQTSTDTQYF.

This clone was recorded once. V and J are TRBV20-1 and TRBJ1-5, with TRBD1 identical over 9 bases. This CDR3 has 15 residues. Germline CDR1 DFQATT, CDR2 SNEGSKA (reference sequence). With V trimmed by 3 bases and J by 5 bases, 8 bases remained unmatched. CDR3 region: CSASPPGQGDQPQHF. DNA for the CDR3: TGCAGTGCTAGTCCTCCGGGACAGGGAGATCAGCCCCAGCATTTT.

This chain links TRBV2 with TRBJ2-7; 9 positions match TRBD1. Germline V CDR1 and CDR2: SNHLY, FYNNEI. The CDR3 covers 14 residues. After removal of 7 bases from V and 6 bases from J, the junction contained 10 bases not matched to a gene. CDR3 in DNA: TGTGCCAGCAACCGGGCACAGGGGGCGAGCGAGCAGTACTTC. Translating gives CASNRAQGASEQYF.

This sequence joins TRBV4-1 and TRBJ2-1, with 10 bases that match TRBD2. Germline CDR1 is MGHRA and CDR2 is YSYEKL. CDR3 length: 19 amino acids. Losses at the gene ends were 0 bases for V and 3 bases for J; bases not matched to a gene: 11. DNA for the CDR3: TGCGCCAGCAGCCAAGATAGGGCTAGCGGGAGCCCCGTCTACAATGAGCAGTTCTTC. This translates into CASSQDRASGSPVYNEQFF.

The chain carries TRBV7-9 and TRBJ1-2; D call uncertain. CDR1 SEHNR and CDR2 FQNEAQ come from the germline V gene (reference sequence). This CDR3 region has 15 residues. V dropped 4 bases and J dropped 6 bases, with 18 bases sitting between them. The CDR3 region has the DNA TGTGCCAGCAGCTCGCCACAGATATTGATGGATGGCTACACCTTC. Protein sequence: CASSSPQILMDGYTF. Full variable domain (outside the CDR3, taken from reference TRBV7-9 and TRBJ1-2): DTGVSQNPRHKITKRGQNVTFRCDPISEHNRLYWYRQTLGQGPEFLTYFQNEAQLEKSRLLSDRFSAERPKGSFSTLEIQRTEQGDSAMYLCASSSPQILMDGYTFGSGTRLTVV.

This sequence joins TRBV30 and TRBJ1-5; perhaps TRBD1 as D (5 bases). Trimming took 1 base from V and 4 from J, leaving 8 bases between them. The CDR3 spans 13 residues. Germline V gene lookup returns CDR1 GTSNPN and CDR2 SVGIG (reference sequence). CDR3 loop: CAWSGGGNQPQHF. The DNA of the CDR3 is TGTGCCTGGAGTGGGGGCGGAAATCAGCCCCAGCATTTT.

This chain links TRBV3-1 (or the pseudogene TRBV3-2) with TRBJ1-2, with D possibly TRBD1 on 5 matching bases. Germline values: CDR1 LGHDT, CDR2 YNNKEL (reference sequence). The CDR3 spans 15 residues. Trimming shortened V by 1 base and J by 7 bases, and 16 bases separated the two germline ends. In nucleotides, the CDR3 is TGTGCCAGCAGCCAAGGTAGTATGGACATCGGTGGCTACACCTTC. It encodes CASSQGSMDIGGYTF.

The V call is TRBV7-3, the J call TRBJ1-6, with a weak D call TRBD1 (5 bases). CDR1 SGHTA and CDR2 FQGTGA come from the germline V gene. Trimming removed 5 bases at V and 10 bases at J, with 15 bases between. The CDR3 contains 14 residues. The CDR3 bases are TGTGCCAGCAGCCATAATGCGGGGGGGTCACCCCTCCACTTT. This codes for CASSHNAGGSPLHF.

CDR3 nucleotide sequence: TGTGCCAGCAGCCAATGGTCGGGGACTAGCGGGAGTAGTGAGCAGTTCTTC. This gives the protein CASSQWSGTSGSSEQFF. The chain links TRBV4-2 to TRBJ2-1; TRBD2 aligns across 14 bases. From germline, CDR1 is LGHNA and CDR2 YNFKEQ. This CDR3 is built from 17 residues. After removal of 2 bases from V and 9 bases from J, the junction contained 9 bases not matched to a gene.

The chain has TRBV2 and TRBJ1-5, with D unclear. This CDR3 has 15 residues. The germline V and J ends were trimmed by 4 bases and 3 bases, with 13 bases remaining between them. Germline V CDR1 and CDR2: SNHLY, FYNNEI. The CDR3 loop reads CASSVGNSDNQPQHF. CDR3 nucleotide sequence: TGTGCCAGCAGTGTCGGGAACTCGGACAATCAGCCCCAGCATTTT.

The DNA for the CDR3 is TGCGCCAGCAGCGGGGAGGGCCCAGATACGCAGTATTTT. This sequence encodes CASSGEGPDTQYF. This chain links TRBV5-1 with TRBJ2-3; 7 bases match TRBD2. The CDR3 loop spans 13 amino acids. After removal of 4 bases from V and 4 bases from J, the junction contained 3 bases not matched to a gene. In germline, CDR1 is SGHRS, CDR2 YFSETQ.

The V call is TRBV28, the J call TRBJ1-1; D ambiguous. The length of the CDR3 is 11 residues. Trimming shortened V by 7 bases and J by 11 bases, and 14 bases separated the two germline ends. CDR1 MDHEN and CDR2 SYDVKM come from the germline V gene. This CDR3 reads CASTSAAEAFF. CDR3 nucleotide sequence: TGTGCCAGCACTTCGGCAGCGGAGGCTTTCTTT.